This T cell receptor (beta chain) was retrieved from a study of blood T cell repertoires in COVID-19. Study context: The United States, Italy and Spain supplied acute and convalescent COVID-19 samples. PBMCs, B-cell-depleted T cells, or T cells were the source of the cDNA or gDNA that made up the material.

It was during active infection that Seattle patients were enrolled and then longitudinally followed. The CDR3 length is 16 residues. Original analysis: Estimation of nucleated cell counts relied on the amplification of reference gene primers. Only in-frame clones appear in the TCRdb table, and some are missing; sequencing was by immunoSEQ multiplex PCR. V and J calls and clone size are those listed in that table; D and trimming were worked out from the DNA. The sample has hundreds of thousands of clones; approximately 89% are singletons. V gene TRBV21-1 combines with J gene TRBJ2-7; the table's D call TRBD1 went unverified against the DNA. TRBV21-1 is flagged as a pseudogene. The TCR was taken from a woman in her 50s with COVID-19, enrolled during active disease. The sample was peripheral blood. CDR3 in amino acids: CASSGPGDRGVYEQYF. CDR3 sequence (DNA): TGTGCCAGCAGCGGACCCGGGGACAGGGGGGTTTACGAGCAGTACTTC.